This T cell receptor beta chain was recovered during a study of T cells after yellow fever vaccination. The overall study: Researchers used SMART-Seq v4 Ultra Low Input to prepare fractions that had low cell numbers.

TCRdb re-analysed the 5' RACE reads in MiXCR, keeping a single row per CDR3 protein. The repertoire has hundreds of thousands of distinct CDR3 sequences, 18% of them found once; the top ten carry 18%. The V gene's germline CDR1 is SGHAT and CDR2 FQNNGV. The CDR3 is 11 residues long. V was pared by 4 bases and J by 9 bases, with 9 bases between. Sequencing used PBMCs, obtained before the yellow fever booster vaccination. This sequence joins TRBV11-2 and TRBJ2-5, with a weak D call TRBD2 (6 bases). This TCR was sampled from a man aged 18 to 35 who received the YFV17D yellow fever vaccine. CDR3 loop: CASSSGLPQYF. In DNA, the CDR3 is TGTGCCAGCAGCTCGGGACTTCCCCAGTACTTC.